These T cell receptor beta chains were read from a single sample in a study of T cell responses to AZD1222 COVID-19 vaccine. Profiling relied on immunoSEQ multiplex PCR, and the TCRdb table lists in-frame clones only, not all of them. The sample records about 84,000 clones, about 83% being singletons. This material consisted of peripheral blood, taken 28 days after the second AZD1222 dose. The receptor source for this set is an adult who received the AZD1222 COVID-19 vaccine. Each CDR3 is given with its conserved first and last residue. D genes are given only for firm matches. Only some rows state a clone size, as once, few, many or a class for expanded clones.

CAISESKALDQQFF | TGTGCCATCAGTGAGTCCAAAGCCCTAGACCAACAGTTCTTC | TRBJ2-1 | . | . | TRBV10-3
CASSPRQGAAGYTF | TGCGCCAGCAGCCCAAGACAGGGGGCGGCTGGCTACACCTTC | TRBJ1-2 | TRBD1 | . | TRBV4-1
CASREVRGSNQPQHF | TGTGCCAGCAGAGAGGTGAGGGGTAGCAATCAGCCCCAGCATTTT | TRBJ1-5 | . | . | TRBV6-5
CASSPTWDTKQYF | TGTGCCAGCAGCCCAACTTGGGACACCAAGCAGTACTTC | TRBJ2-7 | . | . | TRBV5-4
CASSQRRETQYF | TGTGCCAGCAGTCAAAGAAGAGAGACCCAGTACTTC | TRBJ2-5 | . | . | TRBV6-5
CASSPSDKGQYF | TGTGCCAGCAGCCCCTCAGACAAGGGGCAGTACTTC | TRBJ2-7 | . | . | TRBV16
CASSLVEGGEKLFF | TGCGCCAGCAGCTTGGTGGAGGGCGGTGAAAAACTGTTTTTT | TRBJ1-4 | . | . | TRBV5-1
CASSEYGTGVFHEQYF | TGTGCCAGCAGTGAATATGGGACAGGGGTATTCCACGAGCAGTACTTC | TRBJ2-7 | TRBD1 | . | TRBV25-1
CASRDRGPEQYF | TGTGCCAGCAGGGACAGGGGGCCCGAGCAGTACTTC | TRBJ2-7 | TRBD1 | . | TRBV2
CASSLGEGYYGYTF | TGTGCCAGCAGCTTGGGCGAGGGATACTATGGCTACACCTTC | TRBJ1-2 | . | . | TRBV5-4
CASSYSRQVPRYEQYF | TGTGCCAGCAGTTACTCGAGACAGGTCCCCCGGTACGAGCAGTACTTC | TRBJ2-7 | . | . | TRBV6-2/TRBV6-3
CASSLAGGNTIYF | TGCGCCAGCAGCTTGGCCGGAGGAAACACCATATATTTT | TRBJ1-3 | . | few | TRBV5-1
CASSYDGNYGYTF | TGTGCCAGCAGTTACGACGGGAATTATGGCTACACCTTC | TRBJ1-2 | . | . | TRBV6-5
CASSIDGVSPYEQYF | TGTGCCAGTAGTATAGATGGTGTCTCCCCCTACGAGCAGTACTTC | TRBJ2-7 | . | . | TRBV19
CASSLGQGENEKLFF | TGTGCCAGCAGCTTGGGACAGGGGGAAAATGAAAAACTGTTTTTT | TRBJ1-4 | TRBD1 | . | TRBV5-5
CASSTTSGEPGELFF | TGTGCCAGCAGCACGACTAGCGGGGAACCTGGGGAGCTGTTTTTT | TRBJ2-2 | TRBD2 | few | TRBV6-5
CASTLSGSPLHF | TGTGCCAGCACCCTGAGCGGCTCACCCCTCCACTTT | TRBJ1-6 | . | . | TRBV28